One sample yielded the 11 T cell receptor beta chains listed below, sequenced in a study of persistence of HIV-infected CD4 T cells. Anti-CD3/anti-CD28 beads served as a nonspecific positive control stimulus. Sorting selected CD4+ T cells upregulating both CD40 ligand and CD69. Sequencing used immunoSEQ version 4 in survey mode. This table comes from immunoSEQ multiplex PCR, and its TCRdb copy is limited to in-frame clones, with some not included. The sample records 40,000 or so clones, roughly nine tenths being singletons. Antigens for these TCRs are unknown. This sample comprised CD4+ T cells sorted from PBMCs after roughly 17-hour stimulation, obtained from a patient who received antiretroviral therapy. The receptors derive from an adult woman with HIV who was CMV-seropositive.

As concerns this clone: The identical CDR3 is also encoded by other nucleotide sequences in the sample. This chain links TRBV27 with TRBJ1-4; 7 bases agree with TRBD1. V shed 4 bases and J 12 bases; nucleotides not matched to a gene: 5. The CDR3 sequence is 12 residues long. CDR1 and CDR2 (germline): MNHEY, SMNVEV (reference sequence). The CDR3 nucleotides read TGTGCCAGCAGTTCCCGTCAGGGGGAACTGTTTTTT. Its protein is CASSSRQGELFF.

The rearrangement uses TRBV6-2 or TRBV6-3 and TRBJ1-1; TRBD1 matches 9 bases. CDR1 is MNHEY, CDR2 SVGEGT, per germline. The CDR3 totals 14 residues. Trimming removed 5 bases from V and 5 bases from J; junction bases left unmatched: 6. CDR3 bases: TGTGCCAGCAGTCCCGGGACAGGGAGAACTGAAGCTTTCTTT. This translates into CASSPGTGRTEAFF.

The genes are TRBV4-2 and TRBJ1-3; perhaps TRBD1 as D (5 bases). V shed 0 bases and J shed 0 bases, with 24 bases lying between them. This CDR3 comprises 21 residues. Germline CDR1 is LGHNA and CDR2 is YNFKEQ. The CDR3, as DNA: TGTGCCAGCAGCCAAGAGATCGGTGGGGCTGGCAGAATAAGCTCTGGAAACACCATATATTTT. This translates into CASSQEIGGAGRISSGNTIYF.

The genes are TRBV6-5 and TRBJ1-1; TRBD1 matches 9 bases. V shed 6 bases, J shed 0 bases, and the junction held 2 bases outside the gene matches. The germline gives CDR1 MNHEY, CDR2 SVGAGI. CDR3 size: 14 residues. CDR3 in amino acids: CASRGTGMNTEAFF. CDR3 bases: TGTGCCAGCAGGGGGACAGGGATGAACACTGAAGCTTTCTTT.

The chain is built from TRBV5-1 and TRBJ1-5; D possibly corresponds to TRBD1 (6 bases). Trimming removed 1 base at V and 7 bases at J, with 12 bases between. The CDR3 covers 14 residues. Germline CDR1 and CDR2: SGHRS and YFSETQ. The CDR3 loop reads CASSLFSGDQPQHF. The CDR3 bases are TGCGCCAGCAGCTTGTTTTCAGGGGACCAGCCCCAGCATTTT.

The rearrangement joins TRBV30 to TRBJ1-1; D may be TRBD1 (6 bases). Germline CDR1 reads GTSNPN; CDR2 reads SVGIG (reference sequence). V lost 2 bases and J lost 3, with 16 bases in between. The CDR3 covers 15 residues. This CDR3 is CAWSRVGGDYTEAFF. The CDR3 DNA reads TGTGCCTGGAGTAGGGTAGGGGGGGATTACACTGAAGCTTTCTTT.

The V call is TRBV28, the J call TRBJ1-2; possible D gene TRBD1, 5 bases. Trimming took off 8 bases at V and 8 bases at J, with 18 bases between the two ends. Germline V gives CDR1 MDHEN, CDR2 SYDVKM. This CDR3 comprises 13 residues. CDR3 sequence (DNA): TGTGCCAGCGCTGGGACTACACGACAGGGCTACACCTTC. It yields the protein CASAGTTRQGYTF.

This rearrangement joins TRBV9 to TRBJ1-1; tentative D call: TRBD1 (5 bases). V was cut by 4 bases and J by 0 bases, with 19 bases left in between. The germline gives CDR1 SGDLS, CDR2 YYNGEE. The CDR3 has 17 amino acids. CDR3 nucleotide sequence: TGTGCCAGCAGCCGGGGCACGGCAGGCCCAATGAACACTGAAGCTTTCTTT. It is translated as CASSRGTAGPMNTEAFF.

Here the CDR3 DNA reads TGTGCCAGCAGTTACAGCACGGGCCTCACGGATTCACCCCTCCACTTT. It specifies CASSYSTGLTDSPLHF. The gene calls are TRBV6-6 and TRBJ1-6; D gene unclear. V was cut by 2 bases and J by 8 bases, with 16 bases left in between. Per germline, CDR1 MNHNY and CDR2 SVGAGI (reference sequence). The CDR3 runs to 16 residues.

This clone came up once. J is TRBJ2-1 and V is TRBV27, with 12 bases aligning to TRBD1. The CDR3 has 16 residues. The V gene's germline CDR1 is MNHEY and CDR2 SMNVEV (reference sequence). V was clipped by 5 bases and J by 2 bases; unmatched bases: 4. In DNA, the CDR3 is TGTGCCAGCAGTGCCGGGACAGGGGGCGCCTACAATGAGCAGTTCTTC. It yields the protein CASSAGTGGAYNEQFF.

The chain couples TRBV25-1 to TRBJ1-5, with 8 bases fitting TRBD1. CDR3 length: 15 amino acids. Germline loops: CDR1 MGHDK, CDR2 SYGVNS. The trim removed 6 bases at V and 1 base at J, leaving 5 bases unmatched. The CDR3 region is CASSLQGASNQPQHF. The CDR3 DNA follows: TGTGCCAGCAGCTTGCAGGGGGCCAGCAATCAGCCCCAGCATTTT.